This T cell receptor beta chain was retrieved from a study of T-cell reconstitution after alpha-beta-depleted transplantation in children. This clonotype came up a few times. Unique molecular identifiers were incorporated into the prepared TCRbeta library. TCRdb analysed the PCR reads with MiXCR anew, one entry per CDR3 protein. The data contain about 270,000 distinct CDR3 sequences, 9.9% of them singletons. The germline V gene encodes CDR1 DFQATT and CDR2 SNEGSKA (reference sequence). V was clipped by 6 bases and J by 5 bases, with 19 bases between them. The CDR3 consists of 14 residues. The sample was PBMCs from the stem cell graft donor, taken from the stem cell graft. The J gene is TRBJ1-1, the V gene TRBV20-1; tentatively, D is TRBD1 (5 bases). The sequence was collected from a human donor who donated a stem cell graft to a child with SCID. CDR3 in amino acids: CSASPGQAGTEAFF. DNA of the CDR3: TGCAGTGCCAGCCCTGGGCAGGCAGGGACTGAAGCTTTCTTT.